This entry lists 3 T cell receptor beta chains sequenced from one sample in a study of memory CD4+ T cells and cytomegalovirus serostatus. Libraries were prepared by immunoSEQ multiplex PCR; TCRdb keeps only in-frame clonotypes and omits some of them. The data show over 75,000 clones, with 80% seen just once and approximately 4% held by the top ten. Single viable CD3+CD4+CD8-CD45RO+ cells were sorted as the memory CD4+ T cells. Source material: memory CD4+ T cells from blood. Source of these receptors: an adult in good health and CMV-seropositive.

This chain's CDR3 is CASSYSGATDTQYF. DNA for the CDR3: TGTGCCAGCAGTTACTCTGGAGCCACAGATACGCAGTATTTT. V gene TRBV6-5 combines with J gene TRBJ2-3; D unresolved. CDR3 size: 14 residues. V was shortened by 0 bases and J by 2 bases, with 6 bases between the two germline ends. The germline V gene has CDR1 MNHEY and CDR2 SVGAGI.

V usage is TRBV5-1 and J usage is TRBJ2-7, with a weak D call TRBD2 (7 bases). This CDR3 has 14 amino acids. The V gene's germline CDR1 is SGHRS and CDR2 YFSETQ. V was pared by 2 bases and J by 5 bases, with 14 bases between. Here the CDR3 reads CASSLQGRGDEQYF. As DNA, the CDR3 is TGCGCCAGCAGCTTACAGGGTCGGGGGGACGAGCAGTACTTC.

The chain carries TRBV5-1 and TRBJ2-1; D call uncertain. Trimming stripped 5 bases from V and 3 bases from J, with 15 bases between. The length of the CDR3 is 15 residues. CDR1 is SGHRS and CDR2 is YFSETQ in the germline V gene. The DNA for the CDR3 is TGCGCCAGCAGTGCCGGTGGATTTAACTACAATGAGCAGTTCTTC. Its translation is CASSAGGFNYNEQFF.